The entry below gives a single TCR beta chain sequence along with its context. Antigen: not known. Losses at the gene ends were 4 bases for V and 8 bases for J; bases not matched to a gene: 8. The CDR3 is 15 residues long. When the RNA was reverse transcribed, random hexamers were used with an input of roughly 0.45 to 1 ug. The CDR3 of TCR beta was amplified by immunoSEQ multiplex PCR across 54 Vbeta and 13 Jbeta. TCRdb re-derived calls from the immunoSEQ multiplex PCR reads in MiXCR, one entry per CDR3 protein. Counted here are tens of thousands of distinct CDR3 sequences, 94% occurring once; the ten biggest clones make up about 0.48%. This sample is drawn from a study of CD8 T cells in Susac syndrome. General study findings and limits: The TCR sequencing and HLA analysis in the study involved a relatively small number of individuals, as the study acknowledged. Detection of Susac-specific public clones gave 15 to 20 in total CD8+ repertoires and roughly 5 in CD8+ TEMRA repertoires.

Patients with Susac syndrome met diagnostic criteria that were recently defined for definite or probable disease. Sample: CD8+ T cells from PBMCs. This receptor was taken from a human donor with Susac syndrome. The chain has TRBV12-3 or TRBV12-4 and TRBJ1-6; 7 bases map to TRBD1. The chain's CDR3 is CASSSGTDNDSPLHF. The CDR3 DNA follows: TGTGCCAGCAGTTCCGGGACAGATAATGATTCACCCCTCCACTTT.